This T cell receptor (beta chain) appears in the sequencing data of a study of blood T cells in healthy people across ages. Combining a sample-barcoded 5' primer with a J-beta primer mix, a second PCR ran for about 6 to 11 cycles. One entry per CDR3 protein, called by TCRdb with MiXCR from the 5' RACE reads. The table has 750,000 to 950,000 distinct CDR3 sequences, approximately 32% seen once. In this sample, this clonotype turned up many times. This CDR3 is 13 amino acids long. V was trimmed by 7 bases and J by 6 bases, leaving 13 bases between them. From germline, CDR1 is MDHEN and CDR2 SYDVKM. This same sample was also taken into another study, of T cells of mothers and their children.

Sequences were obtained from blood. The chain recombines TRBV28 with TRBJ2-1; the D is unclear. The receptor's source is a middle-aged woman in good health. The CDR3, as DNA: TGTGCCAGCACCTCAATCGGAGCCAATGAGCAGTTCTTC. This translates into CASTSIGANEQFF.